This entry is about one TCR beta chain. The sample belongs to a study of blood T cell repertoires in COVID-19. Overall study: Spain, Italy and the United States supplied samples that represented acute and convalescent COVID-19. From T cells, B-cell-depleted T cells, or PBMCs came the material, which was cDNA or gDNA.

In the original analysis: For nucleated cells, counts were estimated from reference gene primer amplification. Sequenced by immunoSEQ multiplex PCR; TCRdb stores in-frame clones only, minus some. V and J calls and clone size are those listed in that table; D and trimming were worked out from the DNA. Of 100,000 or so clones listed, around 86% are singletons. The CDR3 totals 15 residues. Germline V CDR1 and CDR2: LGHNA, YNFKEQ. J lost 2 bases, V lost 1 base, and 2 bases had no gene match. Sequenced sample: peripheral blood. The chain combines TRBV4-2 with TRBJ1-3; 7 nucleotides match TRBD1. The sequence came from a man aged 80 or over with acute or convalescent COVID-19. The CDR3 is CASSQVTGTGNTIYF. CDR3 DNA sequence: TGTGCCAGCAGCCAAGTGACAGGGACTGGAAACACCATATATTTT.